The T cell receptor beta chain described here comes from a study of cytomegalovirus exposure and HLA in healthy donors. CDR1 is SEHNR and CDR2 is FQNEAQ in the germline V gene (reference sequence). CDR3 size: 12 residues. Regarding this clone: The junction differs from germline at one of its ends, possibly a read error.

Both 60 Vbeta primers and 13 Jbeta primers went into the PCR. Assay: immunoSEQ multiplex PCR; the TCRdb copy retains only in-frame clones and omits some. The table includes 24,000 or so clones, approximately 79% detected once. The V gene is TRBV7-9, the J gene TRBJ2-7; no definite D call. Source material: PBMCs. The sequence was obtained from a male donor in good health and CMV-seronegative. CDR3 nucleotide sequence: TGTTCCAGCAGCCGGCCTACAGCCGAGCAGTACTTC. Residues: CSSSRPTAEQYF.